The T cell receptor beta chain under discussion was sequenced for a study of T cells expressing NK-cell markers. Study-level background: TCR beta repertoires came from sorted CD3+CD56+NKG2C+, CD3+CD56+NKG2C- and CD3+CD56-NKG2C+ T cells. Among the eight sequenced donors, seven tested HCMV-seropositive and one tested seronegative. Study-level results: Leadership of the CD3+CD56-NKG2C+ fraction also belonged to these clonotypes in several donors.

Worth noting for this clonotype: As yet, its antigen is unknown.

TCRdb derives one entry per CDR3 protein from the 5' RACE reads, leaving out DNA. Its clone listing holds some 190,000 distinct CDR3 sequences. This CDR3 comprises 16 residues. The germline CDR1 and CDR2 sequences are MDHEN and SYDVKM. This TCR derives from a man aged 18-70 years in good health. This chain connects TRBV28 to TRBJ2-2; TCRdb's assignment of TRBD2 cannot be checked, as there is no DNA. The source material was blood T cells: a sorted CD56 or NKG2C T cell subset, CD4+ or CD8+ T cells, or bulk PBMC T cells (not recorded which). The CDR3 loop reads CASSGGTDVNTGELFF.